These 18 T cell receptor beta chains were all obtained from the same sample, sequenced in a study of beta chain features in type 1 diabetes. All of the isolated RNA was reverse transcribed, so expressed TCRB transcripts were sequenced. TCRdb's copy holds only in-frame clones and misses some; the assay was immunoSEQ multiplex PCR. The sample carries under 250,000 clones, about 30% recorded once. The sequenced material came from central memory CD4+ T cells from blood. The receptors here all came from a man between 25 and 39 years old in good health.

This chain joins TRBV4-1 and TRBJ2-3, with 10 bases that match TRBD2. The germline CDR1 and CDR2 sequences are MGHRA and YSYEKL. The ends lost 0 bases at V and 14 bases at J; junction bases unmatched: 14. The CDR3 is 16 amino acids. The DNA for the CDR3 is TGCGCCAGCAGCCAAGACCGAGCGGGAGGGCCGTCAAGCGTGTATTTT. Its protein is CASSQDRAGGPSSVYF.

The genes are TRBV11-2 and TRBJ2-3; D might be TRBD2 (5 bases). The germline CDR1 and CDR2 sequences are SGHAT and FQNNGV. V was cut by 5 bases and J by 3 bases, with 9 bases left in between. CDR3 size: 13 residues. CDR3 protein: CASSLQRTDTQYF. CDR3 bases: TGTGCCAGCAGCCTGCAGCGGACAGATACGCAGTATTTT.

The CDR3 loop is CASSLREARQQETQYF. DNA for the CDR3: TGTGCCAGCAGCTTGCGAGAGGCTAGACAACAAGAGACCCAGTACTTC. The chain combines TRBV5-6 with TRBJ2-5; D is uncertain. The germline V and J ends were trimmed by 1 base and 2 bases, with 15 bases remaining between them. CDR3 length: 16 amino acids. Germline CDR1 reads SGHDT; CDR2 reads YYEEEE. Full variable domain (remainder filled in from reference TRBV5-6 and TRBJ2-5): DAGVTQSPTHLIKTRGQQVTLRCSPKSGHDTVSWYQQALGQGPQFIFQYYEEEERQRGNFPDRFSGHQFPNYSSELNVNALLLGDSALYLCASSLREARQQETQYFGPGTRLLVL.

Points on this clone: One junction end disagrees with the germline gene, perhaps due to a read error. The chain recombines TRBV28 with TRBJ2-7, with TRBD2 matching over 7 bases. Germline values: CDR1 MDHEN, CDR2 SYDVKM. The CDR3 loop spans 15 amino acids. DNA of the CDR3: TGTGCCCGCAGTTTAGCGGGCGGGGTAGGCTACGAGCAGTACTTC. Its protein is CARSLAGGVGYEQYF. Variable domain in full (rest from reference TRBV28 and TRBJ2-7): DVKVTQSSRYLVKRTGEKVFLECVQDMDHENMFWYRQDPGLGLRLIYFSYDVKMKEKGDIPEGYSVSREKKERFSLILESASTNQTSMYLCARSLAGGVGYEQYFGPGTRLTVT.

A few counts support this clone. CDR3 sequence: CASSPAAGEQYF. As DNA, the CDR3 is TGTGCCAGCAGCCCCGCCGCGGGCGAGCAGTACTTC. V usage is TRBV5-4 and J usage is TRBJ2-7; possible D gene TRBD2, 5 bases. CDR1 SGHNT and CDR2 YYREEE come from the germline V gene (reference sequence). This CDR3 contains 12 residues. Trimming removed 4 bases at V and 6 bases at J, with 11 bases between.

CDR3 nucleotide sequence: TGTGCCAGCAGCATCCCTACAGGGGGAGAAGAGACCCAGTACTTC. Translated: CASSIPTGGEETQYF. The chain combines TRBV28 with TRBJ2-5, with 8 positions matching TRBD1. CDR1 is MDHEN and CDR2 is SYDVKM in the germline V gene. The CDR3 consists of 15 residues. After removal of 6 bases from V and 3 bases from J, the junction contained 9 bases not matched to a gene.

This clone was seen a handful of times. The V call is TRBV19, the J call TRBJ2-2, with 8 bases aligning to TRBD2. J was trimmed by 6 bases and V by 3 bases; bases with no gene match: 6. Germline V CDR1 and CDR2: LNHDA, SQIVND (reference sequence). This CDR3 is built from 15 residues. Here the CDR3 DNA reads TGTGCCAGTAGTATCCCCGGGAGGGCCGCCGGGGAGCTGTTTTTT. This translates into CASSIPGRAAGELFF.

This clone was seen only a few times. The V gene is TRBV28, the J gene TRBJ2-7; tentatively, D is TRBD1 (6 bases). The CDR3 sequence is 15 residues long. Per the germline V gene, CDR1 is MDHEN and CDR2 is SYDVKM. Deletions cut 7 bases from V and 1 base from J, with 17 bases between. This CDR3 is CASNPAAGQSYEQYF. In nucleotides, the CDR3 is TGTGCCAGCAACCCGGCTGCTGGACAGTCCTACGAGCAGTACTTC.

This clone was seen a few times. The genes are TRBV6-5 and TRBJ2-1; D gene ambiguous. Trimming removed 2 bases at V and 0 bases at J, with 8 bases between. The length of the CDR3 is 15 residues. CDR1 MNHEY and CDR2 SVGAGI come from the germline V gene. CDR3 loop: CASSYTVGSYNEQFF. CDR3 sequence (DNA): TGTGCCAGCAGTTACACGGTTGGCTCCTACAATGAGCAGTTCTTC.

J is TRBJ2-7 and V is TRBV6-1; 9 bases are a match to TRBD1. The germline CDR1 and CDR2 sequences are MNHNS and SASEGT. The CDR3 sequence is 14 residues long. V lost 9 bases, J lost 3 bases, and 9 bases stayed unmatched. This CDR3 is CASARGQGIYEQYF. For the CDR3, the DNA is TGTGCCAGTGCTCGGGGACAGGGTATCTACGAGCAGTACTTC.

This clone was picked up a small number of times. The chain combines TRBV6-1 with TRBJ1-1, with 8 bases aligning to TRBD1. CDR1 is MNHNS, CDR2 SASEGT, per germline. Trimming at V came to 8 bases and at J to 3 bases, leaving 5 bases not matched to a gene. CDR3 length: 13 amino acids. The CDR3 sequence is CASQGAQDTEAFF. CDR3 DNA: TGTGCCAGCCAGGGGGCACAGGACACTGAAGCTTTCTTT.

This clone was counted a few times. This chain links TRBV30 with TRBJ2-7; 7 bases line up with TRBD2. Looked up from germline, CDR1 is GTSNPN and CDR2 is SVGIG (reference sequence). V trimming: 7 bases; J trimming: 6 bases; junction bases outside the gene matches: 12. The length of the CDR3 is 13 residues. CDR3 sequence reads: CASTRELRAEQYF. CDR3 sequence (DNA): TGTGCCTCAACGCGGGAGCTCCGTGCCGAGCAGTACTTC.

This chain uses TRBV28 with TRBJ1-1; TRBD1 matches at 7 bases. The germline V gene encodes CDR1 MDHEN and CDR2 SYDVKM. The CDR3 totals 13 residues. With V trimmed by 9 bases and J by 8 bases, 12 bases remained unmatched. The CDR3 loop reads CASGENGQDEAFF. For the CDR3, the DNA is TGTGCCAGTGGGGAAAACGGACAGGACGAAGCTTTCTTT.

This clone was found once. The conserved final phenylalanine or tryptophan is absent from the CDR3, which likely points to a read error. The rearrangement uses TRBV7-9 and TRBJ1-6, with 7 nucleotides matching TRBD1. This CDR3 spans 13 amino acids. CDR1 is SEHNR, CDR2 FQNEAQ, per germline (reference sequence). The J segment lost 7 bases and the V segment lost 7 bases, leaving 4 bases of the junction unmatched. The CDR3 loop is CASTGTDNSPLHL. DNA for the CDR3: TGTGCCAGCACGGGGACAGACAATTCACCCCTCCACCTT.

The sample holds a few counts of this clone. The CDR3 spells CASSVYRGHGYTF. The DNA for the CDR3 is TGTGCCAGCAGCGTCTACAGGGGTCATGGCTACACCTTC. The J gene is TRBJ1-2, the V gene TRBV7-9, with TRBD1 identical over 7 bases. The ends lost 5 bases at V and 6 bases at J; junction bases unmatched: 6. The CDR3 loop spans 13 amino acids. CDR1 and CDR2 from the germline V gene are SEHNR and FQNEAQ (reference sequence).

This chain connects TRBV2 to TRBJ2-5; tentative D call: TRBD2 (6 bases). From germline, CDR1 is SNHLY and CDR2 FYNNEI. V dropped 8 bases and J dropped 5 bases, with 9 bases sitting between them. The CDR3 extends over 11 amino acids. CDR3 region: CASGAGETQYF. The CDR3 DNA follows: TGTGCCAGCGGGGCGGGGGAGACCCAGTACTTC.

There are a few counts of this clone. Other DNA sequences in this sample translate to the same CDR3. This rearrangement joins TRBV30 to TRBJ1-5; D unresolved. This CDR3 is 13 amino acids long. V lost 3 bases to trimming and J lost 0 bases, with 6 bases between them. Germline-derived CDR1 and CDR2 are GTSNPN and SVGIG (reference sequence). CDR3 sequence reads: CAWRPDSNQPQHF. DNA of the CDR3: TGTGCCTGGAGGCCGGATAGCAATCAGCCCCAGCATTTT.

V gene TRBV19 combines with J gene TRBJ2-1; D call uncertain. The CDR3 contains 14 residues. CDR1 LNHDA and CDR2 SQIVND come from the germline V gene (reference sequence). Trimming shortened V by 5 bases and J by 5 bases, and 13 bases separated the two germline ends. CDR3 in DNA: TGTGCCAGTAGTCCCGCGGACCTTAACAATGAGCAGTTCTTC. It translates to CASSPADLNNEQFF.